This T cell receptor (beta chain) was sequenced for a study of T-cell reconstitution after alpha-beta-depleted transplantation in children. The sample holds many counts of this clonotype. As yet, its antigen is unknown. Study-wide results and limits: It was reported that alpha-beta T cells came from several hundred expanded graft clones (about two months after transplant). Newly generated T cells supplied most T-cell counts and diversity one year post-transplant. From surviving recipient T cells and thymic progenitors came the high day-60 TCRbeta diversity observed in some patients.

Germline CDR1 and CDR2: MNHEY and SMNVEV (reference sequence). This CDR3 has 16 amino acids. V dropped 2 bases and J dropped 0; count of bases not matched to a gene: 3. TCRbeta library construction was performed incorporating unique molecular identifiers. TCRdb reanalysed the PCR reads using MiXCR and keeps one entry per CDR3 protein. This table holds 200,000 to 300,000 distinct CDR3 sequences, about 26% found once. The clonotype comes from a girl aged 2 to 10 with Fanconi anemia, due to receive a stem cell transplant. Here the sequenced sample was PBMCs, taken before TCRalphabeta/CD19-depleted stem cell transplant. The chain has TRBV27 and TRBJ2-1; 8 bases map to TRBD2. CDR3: CASSLVGGASYNEQFF. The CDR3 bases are TGTGCCAGCAGTTTAGTCGGGGGGGCCTCCTACAATGAGCAGTTCTTC.